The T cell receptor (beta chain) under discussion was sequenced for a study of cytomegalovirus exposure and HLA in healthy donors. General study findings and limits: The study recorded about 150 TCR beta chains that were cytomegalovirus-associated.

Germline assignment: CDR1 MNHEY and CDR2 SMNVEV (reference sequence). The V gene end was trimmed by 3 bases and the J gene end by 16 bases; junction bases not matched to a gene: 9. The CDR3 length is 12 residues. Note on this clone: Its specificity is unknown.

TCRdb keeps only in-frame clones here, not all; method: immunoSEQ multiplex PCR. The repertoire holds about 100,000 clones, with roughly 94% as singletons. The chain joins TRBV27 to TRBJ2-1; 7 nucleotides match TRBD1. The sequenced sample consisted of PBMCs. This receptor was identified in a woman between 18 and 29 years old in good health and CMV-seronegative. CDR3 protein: CASSFRTGNIFF. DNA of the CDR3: TGTGCCAGCAGTTTCCGGACAGGTAATATATTCTTC.